The T cell receptor (beta chain) described here comes from a study of shared clonotypes between healthy human individuals. For the study at large: Each donor's CD8 memory used one plate, CD8 naive two, each CD4 subset three. Regarding the study as a whole: Across subsets, estimated richness was generally greater for naive than for memory populations. Several donors held around 5% of naive CD4 clonotypes in common.

V was cut by 2 bases and J by 1 base, with 13 bases left in between. Per the germline V gene, CDR1 is SGHVS and CDR2 is FNYEAQ. This CDR3 is built from 16 residues. Approximately 30,000 T cell genomes (approximately 0.2 ug DNA) went into each sorted-subset replicate. Some clones are missing from TCRdb's copy, which holds only in-frame ones; the method was immunoSEQ multiplex PCR. The repertoire includes roughly 1,500,000 clones, around 98.5% of them detected once, and around 0.33% sits in the top ten. A remark on this clone: As yet, its antigen is unknown.

The genes are TRBV7-6 and TRBJ2-3, with D perhaps assigned TRBD1 or TRBD2 (5 bases each). The source is a man under 40 in good health. Sequenced input: naive CD4+ T cells sorted from blood. The subset is: CD45RA+ positively selected. CDR3 in amino acids: CASSLRGVRGTDTQYF. The CDR3, as DNA: TGTGCCAGCAGCTTAAGAGGGGTCCGGGGCACAGATACGCAGTATTTT.